The 5 T cell receptor beta chains given below trace back to one sample, sequenced in a study of T-cell memory formation after mild COVID-19. Each CDR3 protein is one row after TCRdb ran MiXCR on the 5' RACE reads. The sample shows roughly 58,000 distinct CDR3 sequences, more than 8% of them seen only once. The sequencing input was PBMCs or a T cell subset sorted from them (not recorded which). These receptors all stem from a man in his late teens or twenties who had mild COVID-19 (a few samples of this study predate the infection). Cell type and time point are not known.

This clonotype was counted between two and nine times. The V and J genes are TRBV18 and TRBJ2-7; no firm D call. Germline V gene lookup returns CDR1 KGHSH and CDR2 LQKENI. CDR3 size: 16 residues. With 2 bases removed from V and 0 bases from J, the gap between germline ends came to 14 bases. The CDR3 DNA sequence: TGTGCCAGCTCACCATCGGACCCTGGTACCTCCTACGAGCAGTACTTC. Its translation: CASSPSDPGTSYEQYF. The full variable domain, in which reference TRBV18 and TRBJ2-7 provide the parts outside the CDR3, is NAGVMQNPRHLVRRRGQEARLRCSPMKGHSHVYWYRQLPEEGLKFMVYLQKENIIDESGMPKERFSAEFPKEGPSILRIQQVVRGDSAAYFCASSPSDPGTSYEQYFGPGTRLTVT.

Ten or more counts support this clonotype. The chain has TRBV10-3 and TRBJ2-5; D might be TRBD1 (7 bases). V lost 7 bases, J lost 2 bases, and 14 bases lay in between. Germline loops: CDR1 ENHRY, CDR2 SYGVKD. The CDR3 sequence is 14 residues long. The CDR3 region is CAINDPGGQETQYF. The CDR3 DNA is TGTGCCATCAATGACCCAGGGGGGCAAGAGACCCAGTACTTC.

This clonotype was found a few times. The genes are TRBV7-9 and TRBJ2-3; TRBD1 might be the D (6 bases). V was cut by 5 bases and J by 4 bases, with 16 bases left in between. The germline V gene encodes CDR1 SEHNR and CDR2 FQNEAQ (reference sequence). The CDR3 extends over 15 amino acids. In nucleotides, the CDR3 is TGTGCCAGCAGCCCAGGGGATGGAGGACCAGATACGCAGTATTTT. It is translated as CASSPGDGGPDTQYF.

This clonotype has more than one count but fewer than ten. The genes are TRBV20-1 and TRBJ1-4, with 9 bases aligning to TRBD1. The CDR3 sequence is 14 residues long. Germline CDR1 reads DFQATT; CDR2 reads SNEGSKA (reference sequence). Unmatched junction bases numbered 5, after V lost 3 bases and J lost 6 bases. CDR3 coding DNA: TGCAGTGCTAGGCCGGGACAGGGAGATGAAAAACTGTTTTTT. Encoded protein: CSARPGQGDEKLFF.

V gene TRBV7-9 combines with J gene TRBJ1-2; TRBD1 matches 7 bases. The CDR3 covers 13 residues. V was pared by 5 bases and J by 8 bases, with 8 bases of the junction left unmatched. CDR1 and CDR2 from the germline V gene are SEHNR and FQNEAQ (reference sequence). The CDR3 protein is CASSPTGKGGYTF. DNA of the CDR3: TGTGCCAGCAGCCCGACAGGGAAAGGAGGCTACACCTTC.